The rows below give T cell receptor beta chains drawn from one sample of a study of shared clonotypes between healthy human individuals. Measured with immunoSEQ multiplex PCR; TCRdb has only the in-frame clones, and not every one. The repertoire holds around 2.3 million clones, under 97% seen once, with approximately 0.13% in the top ten. Source material: naive CD4+ T cells sorted from blood. All receptors come from a man aged 18 to 35 in good health. Both conserved end residues are part of each CDR3. A D gene is named only where the DNA matches it firmly. Some rows have no size entry. The others give once, few or many, or a class for an expanded clone.

V: TRBV18
J: TRBJ2-2
D: TRBD1
size: .
CDR3: CASSQQDRLSTGELFF
DNA: TGTGCCAGCTCCCAACAGGACAGGCTCAGCACCGGGGAGCTGTTTTTT

V: TRBV6-5
J: TRBJ1-3
D: .
size: .
CDR3: CASSRSPGNTIYF
DNA: TGTGCCAGCAGCAGAAGCCCTGGAAACACCATATATTTT

V: TRBV19
J: TRBJ1-2
D: .
size: .
CDR3: CVTEMAGGYTF
DNA: TGTGTAACCGAGATGGCCGGCGGCTACACCTTC

V: TRBV7-2
J: TRBJ2-1
D: TRBD2
size: once
CDR3: CASSPTSGGFVEQFF
DNA: TGTGCCAGCAGCCCGACTAGCGGGGGATTTGTTGAGCAGTTCTTC

V: TRBV5-4
J: TRBJ1-1
D: .
size: .
CDR3: CASSSDFNTEAFF
DNA: TGTGCCAGCAGCTCAGATTTTAACACTGAAGCTTTCTTT

V: TRBV6-1
J: TRBJ1-5
D: .
size: .
CDR3: CASSDGTVSNQPQHF
DNA: TGTGCCAGCAGTGATGGGACGGTTAGCAATCAGCCCCAGCATTTT

V: TRBV7-9
J: TRBJ2-7
D: TRBD2
size: .
CDR3: CASLKISGGHDYEQYF
DNA: TGTGCCAGCCTCAAGATCTCGGGAGGGCACGACTACGAGCAGTACTTC

V: TRBV5-1
J: TRBJ1-4
D: .
size: .
CDR3: CASSWTVNEKLFF
DNA: TGCGCCAGCAGCTGGACAGTTAATGAAAAACTGTTTTTT

V: TRBV7-9
J: TRBJ1-3
D: .
size: .
CDR3: CASSLAYEVYLSGNTIYF
DNA: TGTGCCAGCAGCTTAGCGTACGAAGTGTATCTCTCTGGAAACACCATATATTTT

V: TRBV30
J: TRBJ2-7
D: .
size: .
CDR3: CAWTQGVVHEQYF
DNA: TGTGCCTGGACGCAGGGAGTGGTCCACGAGCAGTACTTC

V: TRBV6-5
J: TRBJ1-1
D: .
size: .
CDR3: CASSYGQRGTEAFF
DNA: TGTGCCAGCAGTTACGGGCAGAGGGGCACTGAAGCTTTCTTT

V: TRBV9
J: TRBJ1-1
D: TRBD1
size: .
CDR3: CASSVGRTGVPEAFF
DNA: TGTGCCAGCAGCGTAGGCAGGACAGGGGTCCCCGAAGCTTTCTTT

V: TRBV30
J: TRBJ1-5
D: .
size: .
CDR3: CAWSQGRNQPQHF
DNA: TGTGCCTGGAGTCAGGGTAGGAATCAGCCCCAGCATTTT

V: TRBV30
J: TRBJ1-4
D: .
size: .
CDR3: CAWSARPNEKLFF
DNA: TGTGCCTGGAGTGCGAGGCCAAATGAAAAACTGTTTTTT

V: TRBV2
J: TRBJ2-7
D: .
size: .
CDR3: CAGSTSATYEQYF
DNA: TGTGCCGGCTCGACATCAGCTACATACGAGCAGTACTTC

V: TRBV2
J: TRBJ1-1
D: .
size: .
CDR3: CAREGFNTKMNTEAFF
DNA: TGTGCTCGTGAGGGGTTCAATACAAAAATGAACACTGAAGCTTTCTTT

V: TRBV7-6
J: TRBJ1-1
D: .
size: .
CDR3: CASSLAQGLVNTEAFF
DNA: TGTGCCAGCAGCTTAGCGCAGGGACTTGTGAACACTGAAGCTTTCTTT

V: TRBV11-3
J: TRBJ2-1
D: TRBD2
size: .
CDR3: CASSLGTRSYNEQFF
DNA: TGTGCCAGCAGCTTAGGGACTAGGTCCTACAATGAGCAGTTCTTC

V: TRBV19
J: TRBJ1-1
D: TRBD1
size: .
CDR3: CASIATGESPEAFF
DNA: TGTGCCAGTATCGCGACAGGGGAGTCACCTGAAGCTTTCTTT

V: TRBV19
J: TRBJ2-5
D: .
size: .
CDR3: CASSDTGKETQYF
DNA: TGTGCCAGTAGTGATACAGGGAAGGAGACCCAGTACTTC

V: TRBV5-4
J: TRBJ2-7
D: .
size: .
CDR3: CASSLQGGYEQYF
DNA: TGTGCCAGCAGCTTACAGGGTGGCTACGAGCAGTACTTC

V: TRBV19
J: TRBJ2-7
D: TRBD1
size: .
CDR3: CASSNGQGSYEQYF
DNA: TGTGCCAGTAGTAACGGACAGGGATCCTACGAGCAGTACTTC